Presented here are 22 T cell receptor beta chains from one specimen sequenced in a study of T cells in Graves' hyperthyroidism and ophthalmopathy. The CDR3 regions of TCR beta were amplified from RNA transcripts. First-round RT-PCR of the TCR CDR3 relied on the HTBI primer set. Each CDR3 protein is one row after TCRdb ran MiXCR on the multiplex PCR reads. The sample lists roughly 380,000 distinct CDR3 sequences, about 18% occurring once. Material for sequencing was blood. The receptors were sampled from a woman aged 18-30 years with Graves' hyperthyroidism.

The sample holds many counts of this clonotype. V is TRBV6-5 and J is TRBJ1-1; D not resolved. V dropped 8 bases and J dropped 4 bases, with 11 bases sitting between them. Germline loops: CDR1 MNHEY, CDR2 SVGAGI. The CDR3 is 12 residues long. CDR3 residues: CASLQVGTEAFF. In DNA, the CDR3 is TGTGCCAGCCTGCAGGTGGGCACTGAAGCTTTCTTT.

The sample holds many counts of this clonotype. The chain joins TRBV4-2 to TRBJ2-7; D may be TRBD2 (5 bases). The CDR3 is made up of 16 amino acids. From germline, CDR1 is LGHNA and CDR2 YNFKEQ. V lost 1 base to trimming and J lost 2 bases, with 15 bases between them. CDR3 nucleotide sequence: TGTGCCAGCAGCCAAGTTACGAGGGAAGGAACCTACGAGCAGTACTTC. Protein: CASSQVTREGTYEQYF.

Points on this clonotype: An end of the junction does not agree with germline; a read error may underlie this. This chain joins TRBV12-3 or TRBV12-4 and TRBJ2-4; D may correspond to TRBD1 or TRBD2 (5 bases each). This CDR3 is built from 16 residues. The CDR3 region has the DNA TGTGCCAGCAGTTTTCGGCAGAGGGGACCGAAAAACATTAAGTACTTC. Translating gives CASSFRQRGPKNIKYF.

In this sample, this clonotype turned up many times. The chain couples TRBV6-1 to TRBJ1-2; the D is unclear. This CDR3 contains 14 residues. Germline values: CDR1 MNHNS, CDR2 SASEGT. V dropped 0 bases and J dropped 2 bases, with 7 bases sitting between them. CDR3 residues: CASSEANRNYGYTF. In nucleotides, the CDR3 is TGTGCCAGCAGTGAAGCGAACAGAAACTATGGCTACACCTTC.

For this clonotype: It may be a read error: a sequence one base away is much more abundant. The V call is TRBV6-1, the J call TRBJ1-1, with 9 bases aligning to TRBD1. Germline V gene sequence: CDR1 MNHNS, CDR2 SASEGT. The CDR3 consists of 13 residues. For the CDR3, the DNA is TGTACCAGCCTAGTACAGGGGGCTGCTGAAGCTTTCTTT. Protein product: CTSLVQGAAEAFF.

For the CDR3, the DNA is TGTGCCAGCAGTTTAAGGAGTGGCAGGCCTCGAACCGGGGAGCTGTTTTTT. Its translation is CASSLRSGRPRTGELFF. The rearrangement joins TRBV12-3 or TRBV12-4 to TRBJ2-2; D gene unclear. V shed 2 bases and J shed 5 bases, with 18 bases lying between them. The CDR3 consists of 17 residues.

In this sample, this clonotype turned up many times. J is TRBJ1-1 and V is TRBV29-1; D uncertain. The V end was cut by 6 bases, the J end by 0 bases, with 11 bases between. CDR3 length: 13 amino acids. CDR1 and CDR2 from the germline V gene are SQVTM and ANQGSEA. The CDR3 coding sequence is TGCAGCGTCCGAGCCGTCATGAACACTGAAGCTTTCTTT. Protein: CSVRAVMNTEAFF.

This clonotype was seen repeatedly, ten times or more. The V call is TRBV5-1, the J call TRBJ2-2; D ambiguous. Per germline, CDR1 SGHRS and CDR2 YFSETQ. The CDR3 has 14 amino acids. Trimming shortened V by 0 bases and J by 8 bases, and 11 bases separated the two germline ends. The CDR3 loop is CASSLEVASGELFF. Here the CDR3 DNA reads TGCGCCAGCAGCTTGGAGGTGGCTTCTGGGGAGCTGTTTTTT.

This clonotype was picked up many times. J is TRBJ1-1 and V is TRBV29-1; tentative D call: TRBD1 (6 bases). From germline, CDR1 is SQVTM and CDR2 ANQGSEA. The CDR3 covers 12 residues. The V end was cut by 2 bases, the J end by 10 bases, with 14 bases between. The CDR3 nucleotides are TGCAGCGTTGAAACAGGGCGGAATACAGCTTTCTTT. It specifies CSVETGRNTAFF.

This clonotype has at least ten counts. The chain uses TRBV20-1 and TRBJ2-5; no clear D. Germline CDR1 and CDR2: DFQATT and SNEGSKA (reference sequence). The V and J ends lost 3 bases and 5 bases respectively, with 10 bases between them. The CDR3 consists of 12 residues. DNA for the CDR3: TGCAGTGCTAGTAGTGCGAGGGAGACCCAGTACTTC. Residues: CSASSARETQYF.

This clonotype has only a few counts. J is TRBJ2-2 and V is TRBV4-1; perhaps TRBD2 as D (6 bases). Looked up from germline, CDR1 is MGHRA and CDR2 is YSYEKL. Between the trimmed V and J ends, which lost 4 bases and 0 bases, there was a span of 9 bases. The CDR3 is made up of 15 amino acids. CDR3 region: CASSLRGANTGELFF. CDR3 DNA sequence: TGCGCCAGCAGCCTCCGCGGGGCGAACACCGGGGAGCTGTTTTTT.

The CDR3 here is CASNVTGRTGELFF. CDR3 sequence (DNA): TGCGCCAGCAACGTCACAGGGCGCACCGGGGAGCTGTTTTTT. This chain uses TRBV5-1 with TRBJ2-2; D possibly corresponds to TRBD1 (6 bases). V lost 6 bases and J lost 4, with 13 bases in between. Looked up from germline, CDR1 is SGHRS and CDR2 is YFSETQ. The CDR3 loop spans 14 amino acids.

The CDR3 region is CATSKQGYGYTF. CDR3 sequence (DNA): TGTGCCACCAGTAAACAGGGTTATGGCTACACCTTC. V and J are TRBV24-1 and TRBJ1-2; D may be TRBD1 (6 bases). Germline assignment: CDR1 KGHDR and CDR2 SFDVKD. V was clipped by 6 bases and J by 5 bases, with 9 bases between them. This CDR3 region has 12 residues.

This clonotype was found many times. The chain recombines TRBV30 with TRBJ2-7; 7 positions agree with TRBD2. The CDR3 loop spans 11 amino acids. With V trimmed by 3 bases and J by 5 bases, 1 base remained unmatched. Germline CDR1 and CDR2: GTSNPN and SVGIG (reference sequence). The CDR3 coding sequence is TGTGCCTGGAGGGCGGGGGACGAGCAGTACTTC. This translates into CAWRAGDEQYF.

This clonotype has at least ten counts. V gene TRBV6-5 combines with J gene TRBJ1-2; 7 bases align to TRBD1. In germline, CDR1 is MNHEY, CDR2 SVGAGI. V lost 5 bases to trimming and J lost 2 bases; unmatched junction nucleotides: 8. This CDR3 has 15 amino acids. In DNA form, the CDR3 reads TGTGCCAGCAGTCTACCACAGGGGTTAAACTATGGCTACACCTTC. Translated, it gives CASSLPQGLNYGYTF.

This clonotype was counted many times. The chain joins TRBV29-1 to TRBJ2-2; 7 bases line up with TRBD1. Losses at the gene ends were 0 bases for V and 7 bases for J; bases not matched to a gene: 11. This CDR3 is 16 amino acids long. Germline V gives CDR1 SQVTM, CDR2 ANQGSEA. The DNA for the CDR3 is TGCAGCGTTGAAGAAGGGATGGAGAGGGGGCGCGGGGAGCTGTTTTTT. It translates to CSVEEGMERGRGELFF.

This clonotype was seen repeatedly, ten times or more. The rearrangement joins TRBV7-6 to TRBJ2-5; D remains ambiguous. Germline assignment: CDR1 SGHVS and CDR2 FNYEAQ. The CDR3 has 16 residues. Trimming pared 5 bases from V and 1 base from J, leaving 17 bases between. CDR3 in DNA: TGTGCCAGCAGCAATTATATACGAGACACCCAAGAGACCCAGTACTTC. Translated: CASSNYIRDTQETQYF.

This clonotype was recorded many times. This chain connects TRBV2 to TRBJ2-7; 8 bases fit TRBD1. The CDR3 spans 16 residues. With V trimmed by 7 bases and J by 3 bases, 14 bases remained unmatched. Germline CDR1 and CDR2: SNHLY and FYNNEI. For the CDR3, the DNA is TGTGCCAGCATCCCTGGTCGGGACAGGTTACTCTACGAGCAGTACTTC. Translating gives CASIPGRDRLLYEQYF.

This clonotype showed up many times. This sequence joins TRBV6-2 or TRBV6-3 and TRBJ1-2; 7 bases are a match to TRBD1. J gave up 5 bases and V 2 bases, and 5 bases lay outside the gene matches. CDR1 MNHEY and CDR2 SVGEGT come from the germline V gene. The CDR3 loop spans 14 amino acids. CDR3 sequence reads: CASSYTLQGYGYTF. In nucleotides, the CDR3 is TGTGCCAGCAGTTACACGTTACAGGGGTATGGCTACACCTTC.

This clonotype was seen ten or more times. The rearrangement uses TRBV29-1 and TRBJ2-5; TRBD2 agrees at 9 bases. V gave up 6 bases and J gave up 0 bases; unmatched junction bases: 5. CDR3 length: 14 amino acids. Germline CDR1 and CDR2: SQVTM and ANQGSEA. The CDR3 nucleotides read TGCAGCGTAACGACTAGCGGTCACCAAGAGACCCAGTACTTC. This sequence encodes CSVTTSGHQETQYF.

This clonotype has a count of ten or more. CDR3 nucleotides: TGTGCCAGTACCGGACAGGGGCTATATAGCAATCAGCCCCAGCATTTT. Translation gives CASTGQGLYSNQPQHF. The chain couples TRBV19 to TRBJ1-5, with 9 bases that match TRBD1. Germline V gives CDR1 LNHDA, CDR2 SQIVND (reference sequence). J was trimmed by 0 bases and V by 7 bases; bases with no gene match: 7. The CDR3 is 16 amino acids.

The table lists this clonotype with many counts. V and J are TRBV28 and TRBJ2-2, with TRBD1 matching 7 bases. This CDR3 region has 15 residues. V dropped 5 bases and J dropped 3; count of bases not matched to a gene: 6. Germline lookup yields CDR1 MDHEN and CDR2 SYDVKM. In nucleotides, the CDR3 is TGTGCCAGCAGTACCGGGACAGACTACACCGGGGAGCTGTTTTTT. As protein: CASSTGTDYTGELFF.